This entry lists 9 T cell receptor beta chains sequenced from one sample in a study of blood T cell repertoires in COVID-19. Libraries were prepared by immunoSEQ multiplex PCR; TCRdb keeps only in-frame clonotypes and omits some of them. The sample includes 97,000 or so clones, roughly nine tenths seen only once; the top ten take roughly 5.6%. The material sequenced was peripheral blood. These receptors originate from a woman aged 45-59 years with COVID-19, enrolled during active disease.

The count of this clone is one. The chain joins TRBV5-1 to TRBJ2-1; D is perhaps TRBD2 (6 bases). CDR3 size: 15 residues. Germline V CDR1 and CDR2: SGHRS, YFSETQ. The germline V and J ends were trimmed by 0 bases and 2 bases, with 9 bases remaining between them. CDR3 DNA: TGCGCCAGCAGCTTGGGTAGCGGCCCCTACAATGAGCAGTTCTTC. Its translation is CASSLGSGPYNEQFF.

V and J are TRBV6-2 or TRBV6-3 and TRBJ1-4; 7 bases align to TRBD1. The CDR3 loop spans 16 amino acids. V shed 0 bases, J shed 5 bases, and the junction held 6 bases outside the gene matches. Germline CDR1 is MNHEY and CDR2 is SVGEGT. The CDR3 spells CASSYSDRAGNEKLFF. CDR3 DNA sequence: TGTGCCAGCAGTTACTCCGACAGGGCTGGAAATGAAAAACTGTTTTTT.

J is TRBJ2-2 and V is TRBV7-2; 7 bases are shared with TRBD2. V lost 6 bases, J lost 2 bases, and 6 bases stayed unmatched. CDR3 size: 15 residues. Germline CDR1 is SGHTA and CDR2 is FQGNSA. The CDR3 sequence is CASSERGLNTGELFF. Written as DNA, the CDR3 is TGTGCCAGCAGTGAGCGGGGCCTTAACACCGGGGAGCTGTTTTTT.

CDR3 bases: TGTGCCAGCAGCTTAGAAGGCAGGGGACAGGGATCCTACGAGCAGTACTTC. Its protein product is CASSLEGRGQGSYEQYF. This chain connects TRBV7-2 to TRBJ2-7; 9 nucleotides agree with TRBD1. V trimming: 1 base; J trimming: 1 base; junction bases outside the gene matches: 8. Germline assignment: CDR1 SGHTA and CDR2 FQGNSA. This CDR3 has 17 residues.

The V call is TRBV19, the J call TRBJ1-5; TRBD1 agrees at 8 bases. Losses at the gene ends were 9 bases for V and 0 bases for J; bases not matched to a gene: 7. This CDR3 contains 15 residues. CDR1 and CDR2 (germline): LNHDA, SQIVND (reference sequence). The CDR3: CASRDRRNSNQPQHF. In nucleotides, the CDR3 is TGTGCCAGCAGGGACAGGCGTAATAGCAATCAGCCCCAGCATTTT.

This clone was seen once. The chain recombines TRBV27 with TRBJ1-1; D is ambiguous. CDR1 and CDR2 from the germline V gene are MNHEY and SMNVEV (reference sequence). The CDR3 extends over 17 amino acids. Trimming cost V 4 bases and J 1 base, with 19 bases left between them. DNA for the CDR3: TGTGCCAGCAGTTATCAGCAGGTACTAGGGCGGAACACTGAAGCTTTCTTT. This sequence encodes CASSYQQVLGRNTEAFF.

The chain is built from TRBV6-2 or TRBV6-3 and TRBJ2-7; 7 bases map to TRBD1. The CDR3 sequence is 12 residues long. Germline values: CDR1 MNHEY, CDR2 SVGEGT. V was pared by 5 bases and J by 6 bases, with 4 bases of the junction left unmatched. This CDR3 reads CASSPDRFEQYF. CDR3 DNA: TGTGCCAGCAGTCCGGACAGGTTCGAGCAGTACTTC.

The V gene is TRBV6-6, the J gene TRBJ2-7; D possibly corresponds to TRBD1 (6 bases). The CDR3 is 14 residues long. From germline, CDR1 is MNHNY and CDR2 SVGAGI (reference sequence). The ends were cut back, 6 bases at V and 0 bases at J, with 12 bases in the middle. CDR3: CASRPQGYSYEQYF. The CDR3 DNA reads TGTGCCAGCAGACCACAGGGCTACTCCTACGAGCAGTACTTC.

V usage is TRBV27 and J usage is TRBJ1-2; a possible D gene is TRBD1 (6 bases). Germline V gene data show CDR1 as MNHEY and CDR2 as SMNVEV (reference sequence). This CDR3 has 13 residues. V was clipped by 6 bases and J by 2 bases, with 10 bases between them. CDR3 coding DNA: TGTGCCAGCAGATTCACAGGGAACTATGGCTACACCTTC. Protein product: CASRFTGNYGYTF.